This TCR beta chain was sequenced in a study of post-analysis software for immune sequencing data. General study findings and limits: There was significantly lower normalized Chao1 diversity in multiple sclerosis patients than in controls. Patients had higher frequencies than controls of roughly 5 TRBV segments, including TRBV5-6, TRBV5-1 and TRBV20-1.

In this sample, this clonotype turned up a few times. Antigen unknown. CDR1 SGHRS and CDR2 YFSETQ come from the germline V gene. With V trimmed by 3 bases and J by 5 bases, 5 bases remained unmatched. This CDR3 spans 14 amino acids. Unique molecular identifiers were built into the TCR beta cDNA libraries. TCRdb re-called the PCR reads through MiXCR, storing one row per CDR3 protein. The sample holds 250,000 to 300,000 distinct CDR3 sequences, 36% seen once. Material: blood. The genes are TRBV5-1 and TRBJ2-5; 9 bases fit TRBD1. This sequence originates from a girl aged 5 to 17 with multiple sclerosis. CDR3 DNA sequence: TGCGCCAGCAGCTACAGGGGGCAGGGGGAGACCCAGTACTTC. As protein: CASSYRGQGETQYF. The variable domain in full, completed from reference TRBV5-1 and TRBJ2-5, reads KAGVTQTPRYLIKTRGQQVTLSCSPISGHRSVSWYQQTPGQGLQFLFEYFSETQRNKGNFPGRFSGRQFSNSRSEMNVSTLELGDSALYLCASSYRGQGETQYFGPGTRLLVL.